The sequence of this T cell receptor (beta chain) was determined in a study of OX40 agonist ivuxolimab in advanced cancers. Overall study results and limits: Dosing at 0.1 to 3.0 mg/kg was accompanied by clonal expansion of CD4+ and CD8+ blood T cells by week 6.

Of note for this clone: The target antigen is unknown.

Germline-derived CDR1 and CDR2 are SGHDT and YYEEEE. V was trimmed by 2 bases and J by 5 bases, leaving 14 bases between them. There are 15 residues in the CDR3. TCRdb's table, derived via immunoSEQ multiplex PCR, lists solely in-frame clones and lacks some. The table lists about 73,000 clones, 80% to 95% of them singletons. The chain is built from TRBV5-6 and TRBJ2-1, with D hard to call. This receptor was obtained from an adult with an advanced solid tumor such as melanoma, head and neck, liver or kidney cancer. This specimen was CD4+ or CD8+ T cells sorted from blood, taken in a trial of the OX40 agonist ivuxolimab. DNA of the CDR3: TGTGCCAGCAGCTTCTTCAGTGACTGGAACAATGAGCAGTTCTTC. It specifies CASSFFSDWNNEQFF.